This entry lists 20 T cell receptor beta chains sequenced from one sample in a study of Ad26.COV2.S vaccination and SARS-CoV-2 variants. Treatment here: about 20 received Ad26.COV2.S at low or high dose, single or two shots; about 5 received placebo; per-sample allocation not given. The investigators took samples on day 63 after the first vaccine or placebo injection. Profiled with immunoSEQ multiplex PCR; TCRdb holds only in-frame clones, not every one. This sample yields about 280,000 clones, of which 87% are seen a single time; about 3.1% belongs to the top ten. This sample comprised peripheral blood, obtained in a trial of Ad26.COV2.S vaccine versus placebo. These TCRs come from a person aged 18 to 59 who received the Ad26.COV2.S COVID-19 vaccine or a placebo.

This clone was detected only once. The gene calls are TRBV3-1 (or the pseudogene TRBV3-2) and TRBJ1-2, with D maybe TRBD1 (5 bases). V lost 6 bases to trimming and J lost 1 base, with 18 bases between them. The CDR3 runs to 16 residues. Looked up from germline, CDR1 is LGHDT and CDR2 is YNNKEL (reference sequence). The CDR3 bases are TGTGCCAGCAGTGGGTTACAGGACCACTATAACTATGGCTACACCTTC. It codes for CASSGLQDHYNYGYTF.

The chain uses TRBV29-1 and TRBJ2-7; TRBD2 might be the D (7 bases). The CDR3 spans 15 residues. V shed 4 bases and J shed 6 bases, with 22 bases lying between them. Germline-derived CDR1 and CDR2 are SQVTM and ANQGSEA. In DNA, the CDR3 is TGCAGCGTTGCAAGGGGGTTGGGGGGGACGGCCGAGCAGTACTTC. This sequence encodes CSVARGLGGTAEQYF.

There are a few counts of this clone. CDR3 sequence reads: CATGPRPSGNPNTGELFF. The CDR3 DNA is TGTGCCACGGGCCCGCGGCCTAGCGGGAATCCGAACACCGGGGAGCTGTTTTTT. This chain connects TRBV7-9 to TRBJ2-2, with 9 positions matching TRBD2. The CDR3 is 18 residues long. Unmatched junction bases numbered 15, after V lost 10 bases and J lost 0 bases. The germline V gene has CDR1 SEHNR and CDR2 FQNEAQ (reference sequence).

The CDR3 DNA is TGTGCCAGCAGCAAAGGACGGGGACTCTTCAAAGAGACCCAGTACTTC. Protein: CASSKGRGLFKETQYF. The chain carries TRBV11-2 and TRBJ2-5; possibly TRBD2 for D (6 bases). V lost 5 bases and J 3 bases, leaving 19 bases between the germline ends. Germline assignment: CDR1 SGHAT and CDR2 FQNNGV. The CDR3 totals 16 residues. Combining the CDR3 with reference TRBV11-2 and TRBJ2-5 gives the whole variable domain EAGVAQSPRYKIIEKRQSVAFWCNPISGHATLYWYQQILGQGPKLLIQFQNNGVVDDSQLPKDRFSAERLKGVDSTLKIQPAKLEDSAVYLCASSKGRGLFKETQYFGPGTRLLVL.

The gene calls are TRBV9 and TRBJ1-1, with D maybe TRBD1 (6 bases). Germline CDR1 and CDR2: SGDLS and YYNGEE. Trimming stripped 4 bases from V and 5 bases from J, with 9 bases between. The CDR3 loop spans 12 amino acids. CDR3 amino acids: CASSPQGTEAFF. In nucleotides, the CDR3 is TGTGCCAGCAGCCCTCAGGGGACTGAAGCTTTCTTT.

This clone came up once. This chain uses TRBV6-5 with TRBJ1-2; D ambiguous. The germline V gene encodes CDR1 MNHEY and CDR2 SVGAGI. This CDR3 has 13 residues. V lost 6 bases, J lost 4 bases, and 12 bases lay in between. The CDR3 protein is CASSAAGTYGYTF. Here the CDR3 DNA reads TGTGCCAGCAGCGCCGCGGGCACCTATGGCTACACCTTC.

The count of this clone is one. The CDR3 nucleotides are TGTGCCAGCAGTTTACCGGATAGCACAGATACGCAGTATTTT. Translation: CASSLPDSTDTQYF. The chain links TRBV6-2 or TRBV6-3 to TRBJ2-3; the D is unclear. V was clipped by 4 bases and J by 0 bases, with 8 bases between them. Germline assignment: CDR1 MNHEY and CDR2 SVGEGT. The CDR3 has 14 amino acids.

This clone was detected once. This sequence joins TRBV6-5 and TRBJ2-3; D may be TRBD2 (5 bases). Trimming cost V 2 bases and J 0 bases, with 6 bases left between them. The CDR3 length is 14 residues. Germline CDR1 and CDR2: MNHEY and SVGAGI. In nucleotides, the CDR3 is TGTGCCAGCAGTTACAGGACTAGCACAGATACGCAGTATTTT. This gives the protein CASSYRTSTDTQYF.

V gene TRBV30 combines with J gene TRBJ1-4; weak D call: TRBD1 (5 bases). Germline V gene sequence: CDR1 GTSNPN, CDR2 SVGIG (reference sequence). There are 12 residues in the CDR3. V dropped 8 bases and J dropped 8 bases, with 15 bases sitting between them. CDR3 DNA: TGTGCCGTAAGGGACGAAAGAGAAAAACTGTTTTTT. This encodes CAVRDEREKLFF.

The chain couples TRBV5-1 to TRBJ1-2; no definite D call. The V gene lost 2 bases and the J gene lost 7 bases, with 15 bases spanning the gap. The germline gives CDR1 SGHRS, CDR2 YFSETQ. The CDR3 totals 14 residues. CDR3 loop: CASSFTTPQSGYTF. CDR3 DNA sequence: TGCGCCAGCAGCTTTACGACACCCCAGTCTGGCTACACCTTC.

V usage is TRBV5-3 and J usage is TRBJ2-7; D could derive from TRBD1 or TRBD2 (5 bases each). TRBV5-3 is filed as an ORF, its function uncertain. V was pared by 5 bases and J by 3 bases, with 18 bases between. The CDR3 has 15 amino acids. CDR3 bases: TGTGCCAGAAGGTTGCCGGGACGTGGGCACTACGAGCAGTACTTC. Encoded protein: CARRLPGRGHYEQYF.

The chain couples TRBV7-2 to TRBJ2-1, with 7 bases aligning to TRBD1. The V segment lost 5 bases and the J segment 5 bases; nucleotides outside the gene matches: 9. There are 15 residues in the CDR3. Germline values: CDR1 SGHTA, CDR2 FQGNSA. The CDR3, as DNA: TGTGCCAGCAGCCCGGCCAGGGGGTCCAACAATGAGCAGTTCTTC. It translates to CASSPARGSNNEQFF.

The gene calls are TRBV7-2 and TRBJ2-7, with D hard to call. Trimming stripped 3 bases from V and 0 bases from J, with 9 bases between. CDR1 SGHTA and CDR2 FQGNSA come from the germline V gene. This CDR3 comprises 14 residues. This CDR3 reads CASSFQTTSYEQYF. The CDR3 nucleotides read TGTGCCAGCAGCTTCCAGACCACCTCCTACGAGCAGTACTTC.

The V and J genes are TRBV3-1 (or the pseudogene TRBV3-2) and TRBJ2-7; no reliable D call. There are 15 residues in the CDR3. Per the germline V gene, CDR1 is LGHDT and CDR2 is YNNKEL (reference sequence). Trimming pared 3 bases from V and 0 bases from J, leaving 12 bases between. DNA of the CDR3: TGTGCCAGCAGCCAGAACTCCGGGTTCTCCTACGAGCAGTACTTC. This sequence encodes CASSQNSGFSYEQYF.

This chain links TRBV29-1 with TRBJ2-3; no firm D call. This CDR3 contains 13 residues. Trimming cost V 8 bases and J 2 bases, with 14 bases left between them. CDR1 and CDR2 (germline): SQVTM, ANQGSEA. Here the CDR3 DNA reads TGCAGCCTCAGGCGCGAAAACACAGATACGCAGTATTTT. Translation: CSLRRENTDTQYF.

This clone appeared once. The CDR3 protein is CASSLATGSNYGYTF. CDR3 bases: TGCGCCAGCAGCTTGGCCACGGGCTCAAACTATGGCTACACCTTC. This chain connects TRBV5-1 to TRBJ1-2; no reliable D call. In germline, CDR1 is SGHRS, CDR2 YFSETQ. The CDR3 has 15 residues. The ends were cut back, 0 bases at V and 2 bases at J, with 11 bases in the middle.

V gene TRBV6-6 combines with J gene TRBJ2-2, with a weak D call TRBD2 (6 bases). The CDR3 runs to 15 residues. Per germline, CDR1 MNHNY and CDR2 SVGAGI (reference sequence). With 2 bases removed from V and 5 bases from J, the gap between germline ends came to 12 bases. The CDR3 spells CASSYLGGDTGELFF. Here the CDR3 DNA reads TGTGCCAGCAGTTACCTGGGCGGGGATACCGGGGAGCTGTTTTTT.

Only one count was recorded for this clone. The chain has TRBV5-1 and TRBJ1-1; D is ambiguous. Germline V CDR1 and CDR2: SGHRS, YFSETQ. This CDR3 spans 15 amino acids. V was trimmed by 4 bases and J by 3 bases, leaving 16 bases between them. CDR3 in amino acids: CASSLRSWRDTEAFF. The CDR3 bases are TGCGCCAGCAGCCTCAGATCGTGGAGGGACACTGAAGCTTTCTTT.

The rearrangement uses TRBV2 and TRBJ2-6; 9 nucleotides agree with TRBD1. Germline V gives CDR1 SNHLY, CDR2 FYNNEI. Trimming took 5 bases from V and 0 from J; bases not matched to a gene: 5. CDR3 length: 17 amino acids. The chain's CDR3 is CASSLQGASSGANVLTF. The CDR3 DNA follows: TGTGCCAGCAGTCTACAGGGGGCTTCCTCTGGGGCCAACGTCCTGACTTTC.

This chain uses TRBV5-6 with TRBJ2-7; TRBD1 agrees at 8 bases. The CDR3 extends over 17 amino acids. V lost 6 bases to trimming and J lost 1 base; unmatched junction nucleotides: 15. Per germline, CDR1 SGHDT and CDR2 YYEEEE. The CDR3 region has the DNA TGTGCCAGCACGAAAGGCGGGACAGGAGTTTTTTCCTACGAGCAGTACTTC. Protein product: CASTKGGTGVFSYEQYF.